Ten or more counts support the clone carrying this T cell receptor beta chain. As yet, its antigen is unknown. Trimming took 6 bases from V and 2 from J, leaving 11 bases between them. Germline CDR1 MDHEN, CDR2 SYDVKM. This CDR3 region has 13 residues. The entry originates in a study of identical twins. Carrying unique molecular identifiers, the cDNA also gained a universal primer site through template switching. TCRdb analysed the 5' RACE reads with MiXCR anew, one entry per CDR3 protein. The table has 200,000 to 250,000 distinct CDR3 sequences, approximately 7% seen once. Overall study results and limits: For out-of-frame alpha sequences shared by twins, low generation probability was in excess. Twins' surplus sharing was weaker for beta out-of-frame sequences.

Another study also made use of these data, one on yellow fever vaccine responses in identical twins.

Sequencing was performed on memory (CD45RO+) T cells sorted from blood. The chain combines TRBV28 with TRBJ2-7; D is perhaps TRBD1 (6 bases). The sequence came from a woman younger than 35 in good health. CDR3 region: CASRSQGTYEQYF. In DNA, the CDR3 is TGTGCCAGCAGGAGTCAGGGGACCTACGAGCAGTACTTC.